This T cell receptor (beta chain) is from a study of T cell changes during pregnancy in multiple sclerosis. Clones were read by immunoSEQ multiplex PCR, and TCRdb kept only the in-frame ones, dropping some. Of more than 15,000 clones detected, approximately 90% appear once; the ten largest clones hold about 1.3%. V shed 6 bases, J shed 12 bases, and the junction held 10 bases outside the gene matches. Germline assignment: CDR1 SGHTA and CDR2 FQGNSA. The CDR3 has 14 residues. The sequence derives from a female donor in good health, enrolled as a control in a pregnancy study. V gene TRBV7-2 combines with J gene TRBJ2-1; 11 bases agree with TRBD2. Sequenced here: CD4+ T cells from peripheral blood mononuclear cells, sampled in the first trimester of pregnancy. The CDR3 sequence: CASRAGTSGPRQFF. In DNA form, the CDR3 reads TGTGCCAGCAGAGCAGGGACTAGCGGTCCGAGGCAGTTCTTC.